The 7 T cell receptor beta chains reported below all come from one sample, sequenced in a study of PD-L1 blockade in urothelial cancer. Regarding time point: pretreatment peripheral blood. The protocol was immunoSEQ multiplex PCR, while the TCRdb copy is restricted to in-frame clones and leaves out a portion. The data show 98,000 or so clones, with roughly 90% seen just once and under 2% held by the top ten. The sequencing used PBMCs, collected around atezolizumab (anti-PD-L1) treatment. The receptors originated from a man in his sixties with urothelial cancer.

The chain joins TRBV5-6 to TRBJ1-2, with 8 bases that match TRBD1. Trimming removed 1 base from V and 2 bases from J; junction bases left unmatched: 1. There are 14 residues in the CDR3. Germline loops: CDR1 SGHDT, CDR2 YYEEEE. DNA of the CDR3: TGTGCCAGCAGCTTGCGACAGGGGAACTATGGCTACACCTTC. Residues: CASSLRQGNYGYTF.

The chain links TRBV5-4 to TRBJ2-3, with TRBD2 as a possible D gene (6 bases). The CDR3 spans 18 residues. Per the germline V gene, CDR1 is SGHNT and CDR2 is YYREEE (reference sequence). Trimming took off 3 bases at V and 0 bases at J, with 20 bases between the two ends. Here the CDR3 DNA reads TGTGCCAGCAGCTCGGGGGACCCCCGGACTGGAAGCACAGATACGCAGTATTTT. It translates to CASSSGDPRTGSTDTQYF.

The rearrangement uses TRBV27 and TRBJ2-1; tentative D call: TRBD1 (5 bases). Trimming stripped 0 bases from V and 9 bases from J, with 18 bases between. Germline CDR1 reads MNHEY; CDR2 reads SMNVEV (reference sequence). This CDR3 has 16 residues. The CDR3, as DNA: TGTGCCAGCAGTTTATCGATGAGCGCCGAGCAGGGTGAGCAGTTCTTC. Its protein is CASSLSMSAEQGEQFF.

This chain connects TRBV30 to TRBJ2-7; 7 positions agree with TRBD1. This CDR3 is built from 13 residues. V dropped 3 bases and J dropped 5; count of bases not matched to a gene: 7. CDR1 is GTSNPN, CDR2 SVGIG, per germline (reference sequence). CDR3 region: CAWRGGAWDEQYF. Here the CDR3 DNA reads TGTGCCTGGAGAGGGGGCGCTTGGGACGAGCAGTACTTC.

The gene calls are TRBV10-3 and TRBJ2-1, with 7 positions matching TRBD2. The CDR3 is 14 residues long. The germline V gene encodes CDR1 ENHRY and CDR2 SYGVKD. The V segment lost 11 bases and the J segment 1 base; nucleotides outside the gene matches: 8. Here the CDR3 reads CASREFGSYNEQFF. CDR3 coding DNA: TGTGCCTCGCGGGAGTTTGGGTCCTACAATGAGCAGTTCTTC.

The rearrangement joins TRBV11-2 to TRBJ2-3, with 9 bases matching TRBD2. V lost 2 bases, J lost 0 bases, and 9 bases stayed unmatched. Germline CDR1 reads SGHAT; CDR2 reads FQNNGV. This CDR3 spans 18 amino acids. CDR3 sequence: CASSLSASGAPSTDTQYF. In DNA, the CDR3 is TGTGCCAGCAGCTTATCGGCTAGCGGGGCCCCTAGCACAGATACGCAGTATTTT.

The genes are TRBV5-4 and TRBJ1-1; the D gene is possibly TRBD1 (5 bases). Germline assignment: CDR1 SGHNT and CDR2 YYREEE (reference sequence). The V gene lost 3 bases and the J gene lost 3 bases, with 18 bases spanning the gap. The CDR3 runs to 16 residues. As DNA, the CDR3 is TGTGCCAGCAGCTGGGGGGGTACGGGGGGAGACACTGAAGCTTTCTTT. Protein product: CASSWGGTGGDTEAFF. The whole variable domain, remainder taken from reference TRBV5-4 and TRBJ1-1, is ETGVTQSPTHLIKTRGQQVTLRCSSQSGHNTVSWYQQALGQGPQFIFQYYREEENGRGNFPPRFSGLQFPNYSSELNVNALELDDSALYLCASSWGGTGGDTEAFFGQGTRLTVV.